This record covers a single T cell receptor beta chain. This clonotype was recorded at least ten times. It lacks a known antigen. No much larger clonotype is one base removed from it; base qualities were not supplied. A patient counted as having stable Graves' hyperthyroidism if no progression to ophthalmopathy occurred over 18 months of follow-up. The hyperthyroidism patients were between 18 and 65 years old and newly diagnosed, with a disease duration of less than 2 months. Patients with uncontrolled infections, other autoimmune diseases, pregnancy or lactation were excluded. Diagnoses relied on clinical symptoms, serum thyroxine and TRAb, thyroid ultrasound and orbital computed tomography. PBMCs were isolated from 10 ml of fresh peripheral blood by Ficoll-Paque density gradient centrifugation. Total RNA was extracted using Trizol reagent, and RNA quality was assessed on an Agilent 2100 Bioanalyzer.

These data come from a study of T cells in Graves' hyperthyroidism and ophthalmopathy (dated by TCRdb to the late 2010s). With respect to the entire study: Peripheral blood was collected at initial diagnosis, before any treatment. After sampling, hyperthyroidism patients received methimazole starting at 30 mg daily, and ophthalmopathy patients received high-dose intravenous methylprednisolone. The roughly 91 discovery patients were randomly divided into training and test sets at a 7:3 ratio. To identify TCR V-J signatures that set the groups apart, the researchers used a discovery cohort of 100 patients, made up of 40 to 45 with Graves' ophthalmopathy and 55 to 65 with stable Graves' hyperthyroidism. In roughly six Graves' hyperthyroidism patients, the study also compared T-cell repertoires from thyroid tissue with T-cell repertoires from blood. Prospective prediction of ophthalmopathy was tested in an independent validation cohort consisting of some 19 hyperthyroidism patients and 17 patients who later progressed to ophthalmopathy. TCR Vbeta CDR3 sequencing of around 130 peripheral blood samples (over 40 ophthalmopathy, around 80 hyperthyroidism and about 17 progressor patients) is reported in the paper.

The paper as a whole reports these results and caveats: A model built on a 13 V-J signature distinguished ophthalmopathy from stable hyperthyroidism, reaching around 87% sensitivity and about 81% specificity in cross-validation and 80%/75% in testing. Most expanded thyroid clonotypes (frequency above 0.001) were also detected in blood, suggesting blood repertoires may reflect thyroid immune responses. Sample size was not statistically predetermined, and investigators were not blinded to group allocation. In validation, progression to ophthalmopathy was predicted by the model with 65% to 71% sensitivity and around 75% specificity, a median of roughly six months before onset.

The TCR beta CDR3 regions were amplified from the RNA transcripts. The first round of RT-PCR for the TCR CDR3 was performed with the HTBI primer set and the Qiagen OneStep RT-PCR kit. The libraries were constructed in a second round of multiplex PCR and then size-selected and purified. The libraries were sequenced on an Illumina HiSeq2000 using paired-end 100 bp reads. On the authors' methods: Raw data were processed with SOAPnuke, discarding reads with adapters, uncalled bases, mean Phred below 15, or no exact constant-primer or identifier match. High-quality paired reads were merged with COPE v1.2.5, and unique nucleotide sequences were defined as clonotypes. MiTCR v1.1 was used to align the clonotypes against IMGT TRBV, TRBD and TRBJ reference segments. The analysis included only V-J combinations with a frequency above 0.0001, which together covered roughly 99% of the repertoires. A TCS score was defined as the ratio of F50 (clonal expansion) to E x V (chaos), with BLOSUM62-based TCRdist applied between CDR3 peptides within each V-J. Welch's t-statistics and random forest reduced roughly 540 V-J features to 13, which were used in a naive Bayes classifier (R e1071). In TCRdb, the public reads were trimmed at Q25 with fastp and aligned with MiXCR, with productive beta chains retained. Here each entry gathers all rows of one CDR3 protein and keeps the most common genes and DNA. The V and J calls and clone size come from TCRdb's table, not from the authors' own analysis. Counted in this sample were around 560,000 distinct CDR3 sequences; roughly a sixth of them appeared once. Clones ranked in the top ten supply around 18% of the sample.

The CDR3 spans 13 residues, from the cysteine through the phenylalanine. The read is trimmed to its CDR3 DNA, 39 bases read in frame from base 1. V is clipped by 4 bases and J by 0 bases, and the sequence between their germline boundaries is 7 bases long. The sequence came from a young woman with Graves' hyperthyroidism. This receptor chain uses TRBV12-3 or TRBV12-4 and TRBJ2-7, with no D gene named confidently. The sample was blood. The CDR3 protein is CASSYHSSYEQYF. The DNA reads as follows: TGTGCCAGCAGTTATCATAGCTCCTACGAGCAGTACTTC.